Listed below are T cell receptor beta chains from one sample, sequenced in a study of blood T cells in healthy people across ages. Each CDR3 protein gets one entry after TCRdb re-called the 5' RACE reads with MiXCR. Among hundreds of thousands of distinct CDR3 sequences, around 48% were seen once, and the ten largest hold about an eighth. Sequenced input: blood. Receptors originate from a man younger than 45 in good health. Each CDR3 is given with its conserved first and last residue. A D gene is named only where the DNA matches it firmly. The size of a clone is reported for some rows only, either as once, few or many, or as a class for expanded clones.

NA	TRBD2	TRBV27	TRBJ2-1	TGTGCCAGCAGCCCTACACCCCGACTAGCGGCCAACAATGAGCAGTTCTTC	CASSPTPRLAANNEQFF
few	TRBD2	TRBV2	TRBJ2-7	TGTGCCAGCAAGCTTAGCGGGGGGCGCTCCTACGAGCAGTACTTC	CASKLSGGRSYEQYF
many	NA	TRBV3-1	TRBJ2-7	TGTGCCAGCAGCCAAACGGACGGAGCCTACGAGCAGTACTTC	CASSQTDGAYEQYF
few	NA	TRBV20-1	TRBJ2-4	TGCAGTCCCCCGGACCCCCGGGAAAACATTCAGTACTTC	CSPPDPRENIQYF
few	NA	TRBV28	TRBJ1-6	TGTGCCAGCAGTTTACCCGTCCGCTCACCCCTCCACTTT	CASSLPVRSPLHF
few	TRBD2	TRBV7-2	TRBJ2-7	TGTGCCAGCAGCTTAAATAGCGGGGGGCCCTTAAACTCCTACGAGCAGTACTTC	CASSLNSGGPLNSYEQYF
few	TRBD1	TRBV29-1	TRBJ1-1	TGCAGCGTTGGACAGGGGGCGGGTACTGAAGCTTTCTTT	CSVGQGAGTEAFF
once	NA	TRBV7-2	TRBJ2-7	TGTGCCAGCAGCTTAAGTGTCCCTTCCTACGAGCAGTACTTC	CASSLSVPSYEQYF
few	NA	TRBV29-1	TRBJ1-1	TGCAGCGTTTACAGGGATAACACTGAAGCTTTCTTT	CSVYRDNTEAFF
NA	NA	TRBV6-2/TRBV6-3	TRBJ1-2	TGTGCCAGCACAAACTCCGGGAGTAACTATGGCTACACCTTC	CASTNSGSNYGYTF
few	NA	TRBV29-1	TRBJ1-2	TGCAGCGTTGAAGAAGGAGGGGCAGAGGGAGGTGGCTACACCTTC	CSVEEGGAEGGGYTF
many	NA	TRBV12-5	TRBJ2-1	TGTGCTAGTGGTCTGAGGGCTAATGAGCAGTTCTTC	CASGLRANEQFF
NA	TRBD2	TRBV3-1	TRBJ2-7	TGTGCCAGCAGCCAACGAGCGGGAGGGTCCTACAATGAGCAGTACTTC	CASSQRAGGSYNEQYF
NA	NA	TRBV7-9	TRBJ1-1	TGTGCCAGCACCCCGGGGGGACTGAACACTGAAGCTTTCTTT	CASTPGGLNTEAFF
NA	NA	TRBV11-2	TRBJ2-7	TGTGCCAGCAGCTTAGATCTAAGGGCCGGGGACTACGAGCAGTACTTC	CASSLDLRAGDYEQYF
NA	TRBD1	TRBV9	TRBJ1-6	TGTGCCAGCAGCGTAGGGAGGGACAGGGCTTCACCCCTCCACTTT	CASSVGRDRASPLHF
NA	NA	TRBV3-1	TRBJ1-1	TGTGCCAGCAGCCAAGGTGGGGGGCCGATCTCTGAAGCTTTCTTT	CASSQGGGPISEAFF
NA	TRBD1	TRBV20-1	TRBJ2-7	TGCAGTGCTAGAGCCGGGACAGGGGGCGCGTCCTACGAGCAGTACTTC	CSARAGTGGASYEQYF
NA	NA	TRBV6-5	TRBJ2-1	TGTGCCAGCAGCACGGCCGGAGATGAGCAGTTCTTC	CASSTAGDEQFF
NA	TRBD1	TRBV2	TRBJ1-6	TGTGCCAGCAGCCCAAGGACAGGCGATCGTCGAGGTCACCACTTT	CASSPRTGDRRGHHF
NA	NA	TRBV12-3/TRBV12-4	TRBJ2-1	TGTGCCAGCAGTTTACGACGACCCGATGAGCAGTTCTTC	CASSLRRPDEQFF
NA	NA	TRBV11-2	TRBJ1-2	TGTGCCAGCAGCTTAGATCTCCCAGGGAACTATGGCTACACCTTC	CASSLDLPGNYGYTF
NA	NA	TRBV6-2/TRBV6-3	TRBJ2-7	TGTGCCAGCAGTGAAATCTCCAGGGGCAATGAGCAGTACTTC	CASSEISRGNEQYF
few	TRBD1	TRBV6-5	TRBJ1-2	TGTGCCAGCAGACAGGGGAGGAACTATGGCTACACCTTC	CASRQGRNYGYTF
NA	NA	TRBV27	TRBJ1-1	TGTGCCAGCAGTCCCACAGGACGGATTGAAGCTTTCTTT	CASSPTGRIEAFF
once	NA	TRBV10-3	TRBJ2-7	TGTGCCAGCACATGGGGCTCCTACAATGAGCAGTACTTC	CASTWGSYNEQYF
NA	TRBD2	TRBV6-5	TRBJ2-5	TGTGCCAGCAGTTTAGACGGGGGGAACCAAGAGACCCAGTACTTC	CASSLDGGNQETQYF
NA	NA	TRBV4-3	TRBJ1-4	TGCGCCAGCAGCCAAGATCCGGCAGGAGGGGGTGAAAAACTGTTTTTT	CASSQDPAGGGEKLFF
NA	NA	TRBV3-1	TRBJ2-7	TGTGCCAGCAGCCCCTTCGGCGGGGCCTACGAGCAGTACTTC	CASSPFGGAYEQYF
few	NA	TRBV4-3	TRBJ1-2	TGCGCCAGCAGCCAAGGTCCCAAGGCTGGGGGCCACCGCTACACCTTC	CASSQGPKAGGHRYTF
NA	TRBD1	TRBV7-2	TRBJ2-3	TGTGCCAGCCGACTAGGGGCGGGACAGGGGTCAGATACGCAGTATTTT	CASRLGAGQGSDTQYF
NA	TRBD2	TRBV10-3	TRBJ2-2	TGTGCCATCAGTGGGCAGACTAGCGGGACATCCACCGGGGAGCTGTTTTTT	CAISGQTSGTSTGELFF
NA	TRBD1	TRBV11-2	TRBJ2-5	TGTGCCGGCAGCTCCCGCCCACAGGGGGAGACCCAGTACTTC	CAGSSRPQGETQYF
few	NA	TRBV6-5	TRBJ2-5	TGTGCCAGCAGTTACGGAAAAGAGACCCAGTACTTC	CASSYGKETQYF
NA	NA	TRBV2	TRBJ2-1	TGTGCCAGCAGTGGGGTCGCGGGCGCTCCCAATGAGCAGTTCTTC	CASSGVAGAPNEQFF
few	TRBD1	TRBV27	TRBJ2-2	TGTGCCAGCAGCCGACAGGGGAACACCGGGGAGCTGTTTTTT	CASSRQGNTGELFF
NA	TRBD1	TRBV7-2	TRBJ2-2	TGTGCCAGCAGCCAAGACAGGGGGAACACCGGGGAGCTGTTTTTT	CASSQDRGNTGELFF
NA	TRBD1	TRBV29-1	TRBJ1-2	TGCAGCACCGGACAGGGCTATGGCTACACCTTC	CSTGQGYGYTF
few	NA	TRBV6-2/TRBV6-3	TRBJ2-7	TGTGCCAGCACCGGGGGACTGGCCTACGAGCAGTACTTC	CASTGGLAYEQYF
once	NA	TRBV6-2/TRBV6-3	TRBJ2-6	TGTGCCAGCATAAGGAGCTCTGGGGCCAACGTCCTGACTTTC	CASIRSSGANVLTF
few	TRBD1	TRBV2	TRBJ1-4	TGTGCCAGCACCGCGGAGGGGGCGAGTGAAAAACTGTTTTTT	CASTAEGASEKLFF
NA	NA	TRBV25-1	TRBJ1-4	TGTGCCGCCCAGGAGAATGAAAAACTGTTTTTT	CAAQENEKLFF
many	NA	TRBV7-9	TRBJ2-6	TGTGCCAGCAGCTTAAGCCTAAGGGTGGTTTCAGGGGCCAACGTCCTGACTTTC	CASSLSLRVVSGANVLTF
NA	NA	TRBV20-1	TRBJ2-5	TGCAGTACCGGCAAAGAGACCCAGTACTTC	CSTGKETQYF
NA	NA	TRBV28	TRBJ2-7	TGTGCCAGCAGTCAATACATCGAGCAGTACTTC	CASSQYIEQYF
NA	NA	TRBV6-1	TRBJ1-5	TGTGCCGGGCAGGACTCCATCAATCAGCCCCAGCATTTT	CAGQDSINQPQHF
NA	TRBD1	TRBV20-1	TRBJ1-6	TGCAGTACCAAGTGGGACAGGCCAACTTATAATTCACCCCTCCACTTT	CSTKWDRPTYNSPLHF
few	TRBD2	TRBV20-1	TRBJ2-5	TGCAGTGCTCGGAATAGCGGGGACCAAGAGACCCAGTACTTC	CSARNSGDQETQYF
many	NA	TRBV12-3/TRBV12-4	TRBJ1-2	TGTGCCAGTGGCATCAGGGCTTCGGAGGGCTACACCTTC	CASGIRASEGYTF
few	NA	TRBV18	TRBJ1-2	TGTGCCAGCTCACCCGGACACGAGCCCGTTCAAGGCTACACCTTC	CASSPGHEPVQGYTF
many	NA	TRBV7-2	TRBJ2-1	TGTGCCAGCAGCAGGACGGGAACAGGCAATGAGCAGTTCTTC	CASSRTGTGNEQFF
NA	NA	TRBV7-2	TRBJ1-4	TGTGCCAGCAGCTTAGTGAGTCAGGGGTTTGAAAAACTGTTTTTT	CASSLVSQGFEKLFF
few	TRBD1	TRBV18	TRBJ1-2	TGTGCCAGCTCACATACCGGGACAGATTATGGCTACACCTTC	CASSHTGTDYGYTF
NA	NA	TRBV7-9	TRBJ1-2	TGTGCCAGCAGCTTAGTAGGGAGGGGGTCCTATGGCTACACCTTC	CASSLVGRGSYGYTF
NA	TRBD2	TRBV7-2	TRBJ2-7	TGTGCCAGCAGTGTAGCGGGGGGGCCTTTCGGGCAGTACTTC	CASSVAGGPFGQYF